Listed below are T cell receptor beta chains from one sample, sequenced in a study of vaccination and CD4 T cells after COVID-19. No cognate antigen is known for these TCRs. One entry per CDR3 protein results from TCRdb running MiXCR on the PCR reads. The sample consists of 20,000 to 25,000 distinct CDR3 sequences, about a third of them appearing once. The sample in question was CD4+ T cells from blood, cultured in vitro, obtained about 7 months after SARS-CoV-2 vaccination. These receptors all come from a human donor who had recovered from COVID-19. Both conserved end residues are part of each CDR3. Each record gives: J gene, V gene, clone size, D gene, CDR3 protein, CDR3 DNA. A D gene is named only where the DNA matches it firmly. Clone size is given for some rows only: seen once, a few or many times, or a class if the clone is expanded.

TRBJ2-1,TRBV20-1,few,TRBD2,CSARDSSGRGEQFF,TGCAGTGCTAGAGATTCTAGCGGGAGAGGTGAGCAGTTCTTC
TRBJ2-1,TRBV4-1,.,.,CASSQAGYTGNEQFF,TGCGCCAGCAGCCAAGCCGGGTATACCGGTAATGAGCAGTTCTTC
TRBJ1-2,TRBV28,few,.,CASSYNVYGYTF,TGTGCCAGCAGTTACAATGTCTATGGCTACACCTTC
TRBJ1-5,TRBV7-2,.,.,CASSLGGQGWDQPQHF,TGTGCCAGCAGCTTAGGCGGGCAGGGGTGGGATCAGCCCCAGCATTTT
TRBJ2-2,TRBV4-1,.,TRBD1,CASSHIFQGAIGELFF,TGCGCCAGCAGCCATATCTTCCAGGGGGCTATCGGGGAGCTGTTTTTT
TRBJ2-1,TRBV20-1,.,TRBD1,CSASWGTGPSNEQFF,TGCAGTGCTAGTTGGGGGACAGGGCCCTCGAATGAGCAGTTCTTC
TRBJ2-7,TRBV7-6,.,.,CASSFTREGEQYF,TGTGCCAGCAGCTTTACTAGGGAAGGCGAGCAGTACTTC
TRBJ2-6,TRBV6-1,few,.,CASSPAIRISGANVLTF,TGTGCCAGCAGCCCGGCCATACGTATCTCTGGGGCCAACGTCCTGACTTTC
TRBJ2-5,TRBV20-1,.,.,CSARWETQYF,TGCAGTGCGAGATGGGAGACCCAGTACTTC
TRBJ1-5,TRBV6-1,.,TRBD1,CASRRGNIPGQGLQNQPQHF,TGTGCCAGCAGAAGGGGGAACATCCCGGGACAGGGGCTCCAGAATCAGCCCCAGCATTTT
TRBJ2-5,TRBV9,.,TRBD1,CASSIRTGEGQETQYF,TGTGCCAGCAGCATAAGGACAGGGGAAGGGCAAGAGACCCAGTACTTC
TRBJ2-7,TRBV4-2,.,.,CASSQDTYEQYF,TGTGCCAGCAGCCAAGACACCTACGAGCAGTACTTC